These T cell receptor beta chains were read from a single sample in a study of cytomegalovirus exposure and HLA in healthy donors. Data came from immunoSEQ multiplex PCR; TCRdb stores just in-frame clones and leaves some out. The sample carries roughly 100,000 clones, 60% to 80% recorded once. Sequenced input: PBMCs. The receptors derive from a female donor in good health and CMV-seronegative. Each CDR3 is given without its conserved first and last residue. Fields, in order: J gene, V gene, CDR3 protein.

>TRBJ2-2|TRBV30
AWSPDWGELF
>TRBJ2-3|TRBV15
ATSGSGRGVRDTQY
>TRBJ2-1|TRBV19
ASSPRRLVGDNEQF
>TRBJ2-3|TRBV28
ASSQGTSGLSDTQY
>TRBJ2-5|TRBV7-2
ASSLAGGPETQY
>TRBJ1-2|TRBV9
ASSVGQGNNYGYT
>TRBJ1-1|TRBV7-2
ASSLGANTEAF
>TRBJ2-3|TRBV10-3
AISDPGGSGGH
>TRBJ2-3|TRBV7-9
ASSLGGQGTDTQY
>TRBJ1-2|TRBV9
ASSALGTGRSDGYT
>TRBJ1-5|TRBV7-8
ASSSVGSDQPQH
>TRBJ2-7|TRBV7-8
ASGPTGYEQY
>TRBJ2-3|TRBV28
ASIQTSGSFTQY
>TRBJ1-5|TRBV4-1
ASSQFGGASNQPQH
>TRBJ2-7|TRBV6-5
ASSSSSGAYEQY
>TRBJ2-1|TRBV11-3
ASSKGLAGLEQF
>TRBJ2-1|TRBV5-1
ASSSLGERELGNEQF
>TRBJ1-5|TRBV19
ASSMTVSNQPQH
>TRBJ2-3|TRBV5-1
ASSLYGQGAPDTQY
>TRBJ2-5|TRBV5-1
ASSLPLLARQETQY
>TRBJ1-1|TRBV9
ASSTRQFMNTEAF
>TRBJ2-5|TRBV25-1
ASSETSGRVRETQY
>TRBJ1-1|TRBV5-1
ASSLGGGNTEAF
>TRBJ2-1|TRBV5-5
ASSLTDGTSYEQF
>TRBJ1-5|TRBV19
ASSQQGKQPQH
>TRBJ1-1|TRBV21-1
ASSNRDRGDTEAF
>TRBJ1-5|TRBV18
ASSPPGTGVSPQH
>TRBJ1-1|TRBV19
ASSGHRGANTEAF
>TRBJ1-2|TRBV6-1
ASSEAAGHYGYT
>TRBJ2-1|TRBV7-2
ASSLVLAGGGEQF
>TRBJ1-2|TRBV5-6
ASSFVGGANYGYT
>TRBJ2-2|TRBV29-1
SVVGTDTGELF
>TRBJ1-4|TRBV29-1
SVRKGDSRNEKLF
>TRBJ2-1|TRBV5-8
ASSLASGGNEQF
>TRBJ2-1|TRBV7-6
ASSLAGGNPGQF